The 15 T cell receptor beta chains listed next were all sequenced from one sample in a study of post-analysis software for immune sequencing data. Points from the study as a whole: There were several TRBV segments more frequent in patients than controls, and TRBV5-6, TRBV5-1 and TRBV20-1 were among them.

TCR beta libraries were prepared from cDNA with unique molecular identifiers. Each CDR3 protein is one row after TCRdb ran MiXCR on the PCR reads. The data contain approximately 150,000 distinct CDR3 sequences, around 30% of them singletons. These receptors have no known antigen. The material sequenced was blood. These receptors were obtained from a girl between 10 and 17 years old with multiple sclerosis.

Worth noting for this clonotype: Possible read error: a much larger clone is one base away. The rearrangement joins TRBV12-3 or TRBV12-4 to TRBJ2-3; D not certain. The length of the CDR3 is 15 residues. The CDR3 nucleotides are TGTGCCAGCAGACCTAGGCAGACCGGCACAGATATGCAGTATTTT. Translated, it gives CASRPRQTGTDMQYF.

V gene TRBV20-1 combines with J gene TRBJ1-5, with TRBD1 identical over 7 bases. In germline, CDR1 is DFQATT, CDR2 SNEGSKA (reference sequence). The CDR3 is made up of 14 amino acids. J gave up 3 bases and V 4 bases, and 6 bases lay outside the gene matches. This chain's CDR3 is CSANSGGVNQPQHF. The CDR3 region has the DNA TGCAGTGCTAATTCAGGGGGAGTCAATCAGCCCCAGCATTTT.

This clonotype was counted only a few times. V and J are TRBV28 and TRBJ2-1; D gene ambiguous. Germline V gives CDR1 MDHEN, CDR2 SYDVKM. The CDR3 extends over 16 amino acids. V was trimmed by 5 bases and J by 7 bases, leaving 21 bases between them. Here the CDR3 reads CASSRARKVVENEQFF. The CDR3 region has the DNA TGTGCCAGCAGTCGGGCCCGAAAGGTAGTAGAAAATGAGCAGTTCTTC.

The chain is built from TRBV28 and TRBJ2-5; TRBD2 agrees at 8 bases. Matching the DNA end better, TRBJ2-7 makes the J call doubtful. This CDR3 spans 13 amino acids. Per the germline V gene, CDR1 is MDHEN and CDR2 is SYDVKM. The CDR3 is CASNPGLEYEQYF. DNA of the CDR3: TGTGCCAGCAACCCGGGACTAGAGTACGAGCAGTACTTC.

This clonotype came up a few times. The gene calls are TRBV3-1 and TRBJ2-1, with 10 bases identical to TRBD2. The CDR3 sequence is 17 residues long. V gave up 3 bases and J gave up 4 bases; unmatched junction bases: 9. Germline CDR1 is LGHDT and CDR2 is YNNKEL (reference sequence). CDR3 DNA sequence: TGTGCCAGCAGCCACCAGCAGACTAGCGGGCCTTACAATGAGCAGTTCTTC. This encodes CASSHQQTSGPYNEQFF.

This clonotype was seen ten or more times. The chain links TRBV6-6 to TRBJ2-7, with 7 bases aligning to TRBD1. This CDR3 spans 14 amino acids. Germline V gene sequence: CDR1 MNHNY, CDR2 SVGAGI (reference sequence). The ends lost 5 bases at V and 2 bases at J; junction bases unmatched: 6. This CDR3 is CASSNRDSTYEQYF. In nucleotides, the CDR3 is TGTGCCAGCAGTAATCGGGACAGCACCTACGAGCAGTACTTC.

The chain uses TRBV27 and TRBJ1-2, with D possibly TRBD1 on 5 matching bases. This CDR3 region has 15 residues. Trimming removed 0 bases from V and 2 bases from J, with 10 bases in between. Germline V gives CDR1 MNHEY, CDR2 SMNVEV (reference sequence). CDR3 sequence: CASSLSYGGNYGYTF. The CDR3 region has the DNA TGTGCCAGCAGTTTATCTTATGGGGGGAACTATGGCTACACCTTC.

The DNA for the CDR3 is TGCGCCAGCAGCATCAGCCGCAACAATGAGCAGTTCTTC. This codes for CASSISRNNEQFF. The chain recombines TRBV5-1 with TRBJ2-1; D is unresolved. CDR1 is SGHRS, CDR2 YFSETQ, per germline. The V and J ends lost 4 bases and 5 bases respectively, with 10 bases between them. There are 13 residues in the CDR3. The full variable domain, completed using reference TRBV5-1 and TRBJ2-1, is KAGVTQTPRYLIKTRGQQVTLSCSPISGHRSVSWYQQTPGQGLQFLFEYFSETQRNKGNFPGRFSGRQFSNSRSEMNVSTLELGDSALYLCASSISRNNEQFFGPGTRLTVL.

A few counts support this clonotype. This CDR3 is CASSNAGTTQNIQYF. The CDR3 nucleotides read TGTGCCAGCAGCAATGCCGGGACAACCCAAAACATTCAGTACTTC. The J gene is TRBJ2-4, the V gene TRBV3-1, with D perhaps matching TRBD1 (6 bases). This CDR3 is built from 15 residues. With 5 bases removed from V and 5 bases from J, the gap between germline ends came to 16 bases. CDR1 is LGHDT and CDR2 is YNNKEL in the germline V gene (reference sequence). Using reference TRBV3-1 and TRBJ2-4 for the parts outside the CDR3, the full variable domain is DTAVSQTPKYLVTQMGNDKSIKCEQNLGHDTMYWYKQDSKKFLKIMFSYNNKELIINETVPNRFSPKSPDKAHLNLHINSLELGDSAVYFCASSNAGTTQNIQYFGAGTRLSVL.

This clonotype showed up just a few times. The genes are TRBV12-3 or TRBV12-4 and TRBJ2-6; D is ambiguous. Trimming left V 6 bases short and J 0 bases short, with 9 bases between. The CDR3 consists of 15 residues. In DNA, the CDR3 is TGTGCCAGCAGCCTCCTTATCTCTGGGGCCAACGTCCTGACTTTC. Amino acids: CASSLLISGANVLTF.

The chain links TRBV27 to TRBJ2-1; D remains unclear. The V gene lost 5 bases and the J gene lost 7 bases, with 12 bases spanning the gap. This CDR3 region has 13 residues. Germline V CDR1 and CDR2: MNHEY, SMNVEV (reference sequence). CDR3 DNA sequence: TGTGCCAGCAGTAACCCCCGGGTTAATGAGCAGTTCTTC. Translation gives CASSNPRVNEQFF.

This clonotype was seen at least ten times. The chain recombines TRBV27 with TRBJ2-1; TRBD2 agrees at 8 bases. The CDR3 is 15 amino acids. V dropped 8 bases and J dropped 0; count of bases not matched to a gene: 6. Germline V gene lookup returns CDR1 MNHEY and CDR2 SMNVEV (reference sequence). The CDR3, as DNA: TGTGCCAGCCTTTTAGCGGGGAGCTCCTACAATGAGCAGTTCTTC. Residues: CASLLAGSSYNEQFF.

In this sample, this clonotype turned up a few times. It is likely a read error: a sequence one base away is far more abundant. The chain carries TRBV7-2 and TRBJ2-1, with D hard to call. CDR3 length: 12 amino acids. CDR1 is SGHTA, CDR2 FQGNSA, per germline. CDR3 in amino acids: CSSSLEYNEQFF. DNA for the CDR3: TGTTCCAGCAGCTTAGAATACAATGAGCAGTTCTTC.

This clonotype has only a few counts. The chain is built from TRBV28 and TRBJ1-2; a weak D match, TRBD1 (5 bases). V shed 1 base and J shed 7 bases, with 13 bases lying between them. Germline assignment: CDR1 MDHEN and CDR2 SYDVKM. There are 14 residues in the CDR3. The CDR3: CASSLYGGSSGYTF. The DNA for the CDR3 is TGTGCCAGCAGTTTATATGGGGGGTCTAGTGGCTACACCTTC.

This clonotype was counted ten times or more. V is TRBV7-9 and J is TRBJ2-4; 11 bases agree with TRBD1. The CDR3 runs to 14 residues. CDR1 is SEHNR and CDR2 is FQNEAQ in the germline V gene (reference sequence). The ends lost 7 bases at V and 6 bases at J; junction bases unmatched: 5. The CDR3 DNA reads as TGTGCCAGCACCATAGGACAGGGGGCAAACATTCAGTACTTC. Translating it yields CASTIGQGANIQYF.